The clone carrying this TCR beta chain turned up a few times. The data were obtained in a study of T-cell memory formation after mild COVID-19. V was shortened by 7 bases and J by 15 bases, with 19 bases between the two germline ends. Germline V CDR1 and CDR2: MNHEY, SVGEGT. This CDR3 is 12 amino acids long. TCRdb reprocessed the 5' RACE reads with MiXCR, giving one entry per CDR3 protein. Of roughly 400,000 distinct CDR3 sequences listed, approximately 15% are singletons. The source of this sequence is a man in his late teens or twenties who had mild COVID-19 (a few samples of this study predate the infection). Cell type and time point are not known. The chain joins TRBV6-2 or TRBV6-3 to TRBJ1-5, with a possible D match to TRBD1 (5 bases). Sequenced sample: PBMCs or a T cell subset sorted from them (not recorded which). CDR3 sequence reads: CASTTGSGYLHF. The CDR3 nucleotides are TGTGCCAGCACTACGGGTTCAGGGTACCTGCATTTT.